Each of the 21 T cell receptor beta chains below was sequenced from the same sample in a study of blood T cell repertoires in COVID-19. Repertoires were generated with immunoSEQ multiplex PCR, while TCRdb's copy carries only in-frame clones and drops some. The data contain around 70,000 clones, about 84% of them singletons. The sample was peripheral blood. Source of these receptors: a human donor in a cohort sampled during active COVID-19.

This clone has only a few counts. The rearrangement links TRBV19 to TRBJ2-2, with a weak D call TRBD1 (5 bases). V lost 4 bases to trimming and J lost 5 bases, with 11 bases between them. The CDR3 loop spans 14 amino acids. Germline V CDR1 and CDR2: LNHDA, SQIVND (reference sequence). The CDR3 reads CASSSQGVTGELFF. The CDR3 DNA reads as TGTGCCAGTAGTAGCCAGGGTGTGACCGGGGAGCTGTTTTTT.

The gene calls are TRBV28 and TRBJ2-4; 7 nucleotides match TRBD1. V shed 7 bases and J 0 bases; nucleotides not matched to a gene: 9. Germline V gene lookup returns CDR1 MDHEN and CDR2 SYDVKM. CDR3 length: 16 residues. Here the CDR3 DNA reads TGTGCCAGCACCGGGGACAGCAGCCGAGCCAAAAACATTCAGTACTTC. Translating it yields CASTGDSSRAKNIQYF.

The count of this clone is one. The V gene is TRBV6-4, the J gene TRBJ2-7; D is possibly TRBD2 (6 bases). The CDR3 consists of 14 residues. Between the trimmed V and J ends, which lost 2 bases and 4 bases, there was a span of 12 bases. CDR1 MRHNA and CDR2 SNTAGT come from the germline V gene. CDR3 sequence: CASSDGRGWYEQYF. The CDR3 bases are TGTGCCAGCAGTGACGGGCGGGGTTGGTACGAGCAGTACTTC.

The CDR3 loop is CASSRTLQETQYF. CDR3 DNA: TGTGCCAGCAGCAGGACATTGCAAGAGACCCAGTACTTC. The J gene is TRBJ2-5, the V gene TRBV6-5; possible D gene TRBD1, 5 bases. CDR1 is MNHEY, CDR2 SVGAGI, per germline. The CDR3 contains 13 residues. Trimming removed 6 bases at V and 2 bases at J, with 10 bases between.

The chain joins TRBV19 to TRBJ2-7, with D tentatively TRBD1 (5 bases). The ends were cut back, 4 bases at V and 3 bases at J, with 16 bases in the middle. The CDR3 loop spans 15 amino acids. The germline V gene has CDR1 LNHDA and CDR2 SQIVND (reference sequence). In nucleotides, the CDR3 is TGTGCCAGTAGTAAGGGGTCTGGGTATGGCTACGAGCAGTACTTC. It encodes CASSKGSGYGYEQYF.

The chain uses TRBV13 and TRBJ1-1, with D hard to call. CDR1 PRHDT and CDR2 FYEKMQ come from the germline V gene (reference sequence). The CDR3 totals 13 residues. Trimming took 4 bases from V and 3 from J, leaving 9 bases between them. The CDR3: CASSSPGDTEAFF. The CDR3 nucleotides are TGTGCCAGCAGCTCCCCAGGTGACACTGAAGCTTTCTTT.

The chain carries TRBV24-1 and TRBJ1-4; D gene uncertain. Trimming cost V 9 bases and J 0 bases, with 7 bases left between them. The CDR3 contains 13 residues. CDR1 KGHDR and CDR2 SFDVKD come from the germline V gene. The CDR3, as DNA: TGTGCCACCTCCGTTGCAACTAATGAAAAACTGTTTTTT. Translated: CATSVATNEKLFF.

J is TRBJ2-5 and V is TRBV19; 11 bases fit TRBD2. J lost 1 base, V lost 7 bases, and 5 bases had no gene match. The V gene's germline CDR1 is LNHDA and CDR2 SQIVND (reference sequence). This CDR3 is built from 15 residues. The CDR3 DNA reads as TGTGCCAGTAAGGTAGGGACTAGCGGCCAAGAGACCCAGTACTTC. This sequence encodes CASKVGTSGQETQYF.

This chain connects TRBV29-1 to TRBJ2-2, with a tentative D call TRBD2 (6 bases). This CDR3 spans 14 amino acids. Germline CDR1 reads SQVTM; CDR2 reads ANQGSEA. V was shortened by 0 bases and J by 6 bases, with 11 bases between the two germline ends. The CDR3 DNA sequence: TGCAGCGTTGAAGACCCCTGGAGGGCCGGGGAGCTGTTTTTT. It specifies CSVEDPWRAGELFF.

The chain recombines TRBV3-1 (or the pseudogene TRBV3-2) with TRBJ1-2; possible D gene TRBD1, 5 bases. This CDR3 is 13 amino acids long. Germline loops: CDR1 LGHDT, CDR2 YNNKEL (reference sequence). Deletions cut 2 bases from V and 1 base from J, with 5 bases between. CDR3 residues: CASSQQGNYGYTF. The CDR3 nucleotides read TGTGCCAGCAGCCAACAGGGTAACTATGGCTACACCTTC.

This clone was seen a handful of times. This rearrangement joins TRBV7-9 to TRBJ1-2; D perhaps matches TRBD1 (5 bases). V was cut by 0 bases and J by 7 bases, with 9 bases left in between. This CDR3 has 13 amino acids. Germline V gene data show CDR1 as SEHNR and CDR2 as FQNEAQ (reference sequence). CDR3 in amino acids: CASSLAQGFGYTF. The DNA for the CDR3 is TGTGCCAGCAGCTTAGCCCAGGGTTTTGGCTACACCTTC.

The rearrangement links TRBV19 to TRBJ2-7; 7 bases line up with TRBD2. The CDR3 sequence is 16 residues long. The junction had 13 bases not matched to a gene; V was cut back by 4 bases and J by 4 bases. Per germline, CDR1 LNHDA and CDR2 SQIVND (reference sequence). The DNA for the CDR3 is TGTGCCAGTAGTACCGGGGCTAGCGGAGGACCTTACGAGCAGTACTTC. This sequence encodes CASSTGASGGPYEQYF.

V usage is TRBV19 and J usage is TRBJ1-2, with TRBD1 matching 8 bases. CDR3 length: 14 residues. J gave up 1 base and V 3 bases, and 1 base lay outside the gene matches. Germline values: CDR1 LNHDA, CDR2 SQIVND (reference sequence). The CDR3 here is CASSMGQVNYGYTF. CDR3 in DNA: TGTGCCAGTAGTATGGGACAGGTTAACTATGGCTACACCTTC.

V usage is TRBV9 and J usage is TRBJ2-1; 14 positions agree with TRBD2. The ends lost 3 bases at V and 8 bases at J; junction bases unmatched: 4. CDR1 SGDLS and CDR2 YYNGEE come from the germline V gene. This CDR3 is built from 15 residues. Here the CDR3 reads CASSEGLAGVYEQFF. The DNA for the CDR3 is TGTGCCAGCAGCGAGGGACTAGCGGGAGTCTATGAGCAGTTCTTC.

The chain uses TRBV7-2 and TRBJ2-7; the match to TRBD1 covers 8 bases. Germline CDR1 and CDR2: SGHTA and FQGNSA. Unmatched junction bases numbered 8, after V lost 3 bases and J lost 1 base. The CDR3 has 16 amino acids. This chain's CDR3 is CASSFPTGTGSYEQYF. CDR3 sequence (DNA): TGTGCCAGCAGCTTCCCCACCGGGACAGGTTCCTACGAGCAGTACTTC.

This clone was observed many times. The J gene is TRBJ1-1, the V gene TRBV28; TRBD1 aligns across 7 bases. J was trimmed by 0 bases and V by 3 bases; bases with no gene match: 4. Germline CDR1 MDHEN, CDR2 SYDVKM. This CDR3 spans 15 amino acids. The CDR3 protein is CASSLTGILNTEAFF. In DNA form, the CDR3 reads TGTGCCAGCAGTTTGACAGGGATATTGAACACTGAAGCTTTCTTT.

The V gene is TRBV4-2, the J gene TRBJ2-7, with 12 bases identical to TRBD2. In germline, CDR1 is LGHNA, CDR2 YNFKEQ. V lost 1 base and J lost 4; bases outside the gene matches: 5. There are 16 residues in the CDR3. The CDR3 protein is CASSQGGLAGGYEQYF. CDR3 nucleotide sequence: TGTGCCAGCAGCCAAGGGGGGCTAGCGGGAGGGTACGAGCAGTACTTC.

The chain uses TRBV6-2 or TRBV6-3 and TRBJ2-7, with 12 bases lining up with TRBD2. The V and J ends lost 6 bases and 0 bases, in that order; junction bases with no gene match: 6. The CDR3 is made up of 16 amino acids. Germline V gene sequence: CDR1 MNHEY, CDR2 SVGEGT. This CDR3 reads CASSPGTSGYSYEQYF. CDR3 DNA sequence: TGTGCCAGCAGCCCCGGGACTAGCGGGTACTCCTACGAGCAGTACTTC.

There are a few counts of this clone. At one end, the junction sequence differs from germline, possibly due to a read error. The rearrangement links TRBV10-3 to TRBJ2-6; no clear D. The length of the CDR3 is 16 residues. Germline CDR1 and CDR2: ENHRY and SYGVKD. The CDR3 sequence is CAISEAGLTGANVLTF. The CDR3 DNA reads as TGCGCCATCAGTGAGGCAGGCCTGACGGGGGCCAACGTCCTGACTTTC.

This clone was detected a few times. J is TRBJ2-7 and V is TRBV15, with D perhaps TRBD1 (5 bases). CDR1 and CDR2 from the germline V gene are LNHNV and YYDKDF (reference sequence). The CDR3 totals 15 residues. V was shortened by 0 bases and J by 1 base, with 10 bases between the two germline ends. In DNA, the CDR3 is TGTGCCACCAGCAGAGATTCGCAGGGTTCCTACGAGCAGTACTTC. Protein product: CATSRDSQGSYEQYF. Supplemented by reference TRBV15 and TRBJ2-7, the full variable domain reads DAMVIQNPRYQVTQFGKPVTLSCSQTLNHNVMYWYQQKSSQAPKLLFHYYDKDFNNEADTPDNFQSRRPNTSFCFLDIRSPGLGDTAMYLCATSRDSQGSYEQYFGPGTRLTVT.

The CDR3 loop is CASSLVIGTDTIYF. The DNA for the CDR3 is TGTGCCAGCAGCTTAGTAATCGGGACTGACACCATATATTTT. This chain links TRBV11-2 with TRBJ1-3, with a weak D call TRBD1 (5 bases). The V end lost 1 base, the J end lost 8 bases, and 12 bases lay between the germline ends. Germline values: CDR1 SGHAT, CDR2 FQNNGV. This CDR3 has 14 amino acids. The whole variable domain, filled in from reference TRBV11-2 and TRBJ1-3, reads EAGVAQSPRYKIIEKRQSVAFWCNPISGHATLYWYQQILGQGPKLLIQFQNNGVVDDSQLPKDRFSAERLKGVDSTLKIQPAKLEDSAVYLCASSLVIGTDTIYFGEGSWLTVV.